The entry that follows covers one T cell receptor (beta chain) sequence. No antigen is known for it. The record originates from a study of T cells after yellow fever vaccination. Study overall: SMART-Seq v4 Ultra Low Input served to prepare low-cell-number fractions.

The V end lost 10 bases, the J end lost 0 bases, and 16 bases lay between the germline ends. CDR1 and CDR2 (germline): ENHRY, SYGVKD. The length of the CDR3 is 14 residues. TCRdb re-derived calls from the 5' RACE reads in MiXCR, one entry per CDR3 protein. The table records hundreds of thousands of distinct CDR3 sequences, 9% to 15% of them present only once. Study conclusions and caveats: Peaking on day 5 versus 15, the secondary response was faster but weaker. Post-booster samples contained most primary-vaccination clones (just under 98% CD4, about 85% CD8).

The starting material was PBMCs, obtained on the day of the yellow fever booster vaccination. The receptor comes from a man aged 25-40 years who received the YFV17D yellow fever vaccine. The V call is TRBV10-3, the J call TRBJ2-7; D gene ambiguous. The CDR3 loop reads CATRLQGGSYEQYF. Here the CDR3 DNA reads TGTGCCACCCGGCTTCAAGGTGGCTCCTACGAGCAGTACTTC.